The T cell receptor beta chain described here comes from a study of CD8 T cells in Susac syndrome (dated by TCRdb to about 2019). Background for the entire study: The study used repertoire sequencing to test whether antigen drove CD8+ T cell activation and differentiation in Susac syndrome. What the study reported, not specific to this receptor: The study acknowledged that relatively few individuals were included in the TCR sequencing and HLA analysis.

High-throughput TCR beta sequencing profiled peripheral blood CD8+ and CD4+ T cells from healthy donors, Susac syndrome patients and multiple sclerosis patients. The multiple sclerosis controls were treatment-naive patients whose relapsing-remitting disease, either stable or active, fulfilled the revised McDonald criteria. Bulk CD8+ and CD4+ T cells were purified by magnetic negative isolation, whereas CD8+ TEMRA cells were enriched by FACS. Blood was collected in EDTA tubes and processed within 24 hours, with PBMCs isolated through density gradient centrifugation. PBMCs intended for TCR sequencing were cryopreserved in liquid nitrogen and were subsequently thawed in a 37 degrees C water bath. Purity of sorted or isolated CD4+, CD8+ and CD8+ TEMRA cells was at least 90%. This clonotype was seen a single time. This clone's antigen is unknown. No base qualities exist here, and no much larger clone lies one base off it. Evidence from one read is weak.

RNA was extracted using the RNeasy kit, and about 0.5 to 1 ug of the RNA was reverse transcribed with random hexamers. TCR beta CDR3 regions were amplified with the immunoSEQ multiplex PCR assay covering 54 Vbeta and 13 Jbeta segments. Bias from PCR amplification was corrected by using a synthetic template baseline for primer optimization and for computational correction. The original pipeline was this. Reads were assigned to V, D and J genes according to IMGT and analyzed in immunoSEQ Analyzer, with only productive sequences retained. Clonality was computed as one minus Shannon entropy normalized by log2 of the number of productive unique sequences. Public and private clones were assessed among the 100 most prevalent clones of each patient and control. Susac-specific clones were defined as absent from healthy and MS cohorts, approximately 1,000 published viral clones and other ImmuneACCESS disease sequences. Using fastp trimming at Q25 and MiXCR clonotype assembly, TCRdb reanalyzed the public sequencing data and kept in-frame beta chains. Entries are consolidated by CDR3 protein sequence, retaining the most common genes and DNA. The V and J calls were not made by the authors but by TCRdb's processing. A total of 300,000 to 350,000 distinct CDR3 sequences appear in this sample, roughly nine tenths of them only once. About 0.07% of the sample lies in the top ten.

The TCR originated in a human donor with multiple sclerosis. The sequenced sample was CD4+ T cells from PBMCs.

This receptor carries the CDR3 CASSRPDRGRETQYF. The DNA sequence is given as TGTGCCAGCAGCCGGCCGGACAGGGGGCGGGAGACCCAGTACTTC. Recombination connected TRBV3-1 to TRBJ2-5; the junction holds 11 bases that match TRBD1. Spanning cysteine to phenylalanine, the CDR3 consists of 15 amino acids. Only the CDR3 part of the read is kept: 45 bases, read in frame from the first base. Compared with germline, V lacks 4 bases and J lacks 5 bases; bases without a gene match: 6. As encoded in the germline V gene (reference sequence), CDR1 is LGHDT while CDR2 is YNNKEL.